One and the same sample provided the 16 T cell receptor beta chains below, sequenced in a study of cytomegalovirus exposure and HLA in healthy donors. The PCR contained 60 Vbeta and 13 Jbeta primers. Only in-frame clones appear in the TCRdb table, and some are missing; sequencing was by immunoSEQ multiplex PCR. This table lists around 100,000 clones. Sequencing was performed on PBMCs. These receptors were collected from a man in his forties or fifties in good health and CMV-seronegative.

This rearrangement joins TRBV25-1 to TRBJ1-1; TRBD1 matches at 9 bases. The germline V gene encodes CDR1 MGHDK and CDR2 SYGVNS. This CDR3 contains 14 residues. J lost 6 bases, V lost 3 bases, and 5 bases had no gene match. In DNA form, the CDR3 reads TGTGCCAGCAGTGAGGCCGGGACAGGGTCTGAAGCTTTCTTT. It translates to CASSEAGTGSEAFF.

This chain links TRBV19 with TRBJ2-1, with D tentatively TRBD2 (6 bases). The CDR3 is 17 residues long. Germline CDR1 is LNHDA and CDR2 is SQIVND (reference sequence). V was clipped by 5 bases and J by 0 bases, with 17 bases between them. CDR3 protein: CASSALRGTRSYNEQFF. The CDR3, as DNA: TGTGCCAGTAGTGCACTCCGTGGGACTCGCTCCTACAATGAGCAGTTCTTC.

The chain couples TRBV6-6 to TRBJ1-2, with no clear D. V was shortened by 6 bases and J by 7 bases, with 18 bases between the two germline ends. The CDR3 is made up of 14 amino acids. CDR1 and CDR2 from the germline V gene are MNHNY and SVGAGI (reference sequence). CDR3 sequence reads: CASSQEESTGGYTF. The CDR3 DNA is TGTGCCAGCAGCCAGGAGGAGTCGACTGGTGGCTACACCTTC.

The chain carries TRBV4-3 and TRBJ1-2; 8 nucleotides match TRBD1. The germline CDR1 and CDR2 sequences are LGHNA and YSLEER. This CDR3 has 15 residues. With V trimmed by 4 bases and J by 4 bases, 8 bases remained unmatched. The CDR3 region is CASSRRTGWVYGYTF. The CDR3 nucleotides read TGCGCCAGCAGCCGACGGACAGGGTGGGTCTATGGCTACACCTTC.

The gene calls are TRBV7-2 and TRBJ2-7; D perhaps matches TRBD1 (6 bases). Germline V gene sequence: CDR1 SGHTA, CDR2 FQGNSA. This CDR3 has 16 residues. V lost 5 bases and J 2 bases, leaving 19 bases between the germline ends. CDR3 sequence reads: CASSEPRTASPYEQYF. The CDR3 DNA is TGTGCCAGCAGCGAACCCCGGACAGCCAGTCCCTACGAGCAGTACTTC.

The J gene is TRBJ2-7, the V gene TRBV7-9, with D possibly matching TRBD1 (5 bases). Per the germline V gene, CDR1 is SEHNR and CDR2 is FQNEAQ (reference sequence). Trimming removed 6 bases from V and 1 base from J, with 10 bases in between. The CDR3 is made up of 13 amino acids. This CDR3 reads CASSQQDSYEQYF. The CDR3 coding sequence is TGTGCCAGCAGTCAACAGGATTCCTACGAGCAGTACTTC.

This chain uses TRBV11-2 with TRBJ2-5; TRBD2 agrees at 8 bases. CDR1 SGHAT and CDR2 FQNNGV come from the germline V gene. J lost 4 bases, V lost 3 bases, and 7 bases had no gene match. This CDR3 has 15 amino acids. The CDR3, as DNA: TGTGCCAGCAGCTTCAGTAGCGGGGCCCCAGAGACCCAGTACTTC. It is translated as CASSFSSGAPETQYF.

The chain carries TRBV15 and TRBJ2-3; TRBD1 matches at 8 bases. CDR1 and CDR2 from the germline V gene are LNHNV and YYDKDF (reference sequence). This CDR3 is 16 amino acids long. V trimming: 4 bases; J trimming: 0 bases; junction bases outside the gene matches: 6. The CDR3 spells CATSKYRGSSTDTQYF. The CDR3 region has the DNA TGTGCCACCAGCAAGTACAGGGGGTCTAGCACAGATACGCAGTATTTT.

V is TRBV30 and J is TRBJ2-7; 13 bases map to TRBD2. Looked up from germline, CDR1 is GTSNPN and CDR2 is SVGIG (reference sequence). The CDR3 contains 17 residues. J lost 6 bases, V lost 2 bases, and 13 bases had no gene match. The CDR3 spells CAWSPPAGTSGDTEQYF. DNA of the CDR3: TGTGCCTGGAGTCCACCCGCCGGGACTAGCGGGGATACCGAGCAGTACTTC. The complete variable domain, with remaining parts taken from reference TRBV30 and TRBJ2-7, reads SQTIHQWPATLVQPVGSPLSLECTVEGTSNPNLYWYRQAAGRGLQLLFYSVGIGQISSEVPQNLSASRPQDRQFILSSKKLLLSDSGFYLCAWSPPAGTSGDTEQYFGPGTRLTVT.

This rearrangement joins TRBV9 to TRBJ2-2; tentatively, D is TRBD1 (6 bases). Trimming stripped 4 bases from V and 0 bases from J, with 19 bases between. This CDR3 region has 18 residues. CDR1 and CDR2 from the germline V gene are SGDLS and YYNGEE. The CDR3 sequence is CASSPQGNLRTNTGELFF. The CDR3 nucleotides are TGTGCCAGCAGCCCACAGGGAAACTTGAGGACGAACACCGGGGAGCTGTTTTTT.

The gene calls are TRBV5-4 and TRBJ1-2; 7 bases are shared with TRBD1. J was trimmed by 8 bases and V by 0 bases; bases with no gene match: 4. The CDR3 loop spans 13 amino acids. CDR1 is SGHNT, CDR2 YYREEE, per germline (reference sequence). CDR3 in amino acids: CASSLDRGKGYTF. CDR3 nucleotide sequence: TGTGCCAGCAGCTTGGACAGGGGAAAAGGCTACACCTTC. Together with reference TRBV5-4 and TRBJ1-2, the CDR3 gives the full variable domain: ETGVTQSPTHLIKTRGQQVTLRCSSQSGHNTVSWYQQALGQGPQFIFQYYREEENGRGNFPPRFSGLQFPNYSSELNVNALELDDSALYLCASSLDRGKGYTFGSGTRLTVV.

The chain uses TRBV7-2 and TRBJ2-5, with 7 bases lining up with TRBD2. This CDR3 is built from 14 residues. From germline, CDR1 is SGHTA and CDR2 FQGNSA. Germline trimming cut 4 bases from V and 5 bases from J; bases unmatched to any gene: 7. CDR3 DNA: TGTGCCAGCAGCTCTGGGGGAGGGTGGGAGACCCAGTACTTC. It encodes CASSSGGGWETQYF.

Turning to this clone: A read error may account for a junction end that differs from germline. The chain is built from TRBV7-7 and TRBJ2-7, with D unclear. The CDR3 length is 14 residues. CDR1 is SSHAT and CDR2 is FNYEAQ in the germline V gene (reference sequence). CDR3 residues: CASSLGGGSYEQYF. The DNA of the CDR3 is TGTGCTAGCAGCTTAGGTGGCGGCTCCTACGAGCAGTACTTC.

In nucleotides, the CDR3 is TGTGCCAGCAGCTTTGACAGCTATGGCTACACCTTC. This encodes CASSFDSYGYTF. The chain uses TRBV7-2 and TRBJ1-2, with D tentatively TRBD1 (5 bases). This CDR3 contains 12 residues. Germline assignment: CDR1 SGHTA and CDR2 FQGNSA. V lost 3 bases and J lost 4, with 6 bases in between.

The chain couples TRBV7-9 to TRBJ2-1; 8 positions agree with TRBD1. This CDR3 contains 15 residues. Germline trimming cut 4 bases from V and 0 bases from J; bases unmatched to any gene: 2. From germline, CDR1 is SEHNR and CDR2 FQNEAQ (reference sequence). The CDR3 loop reads CASSSDRGSYNEQFF. CDR3 in DNA: TGTGCCAGCAGCTCAGACAGGGGCTCCTACAATGAGCAGTTCTTC.

The chain recombines TRBV18 with TRBJ1-4, with D maybe TRBD1 (6 bases). V gave up 6 bases and J gave up 0 bases, with 14 bases separating them. The length of the CDR3 is 16 residues. Per the germline V gene, CDR1 is KGHSH and CDR2 is LQKENI. The CDR3 DNA reads as TGTGCCAGCTCCTTAAGGACAGCTGCAACTAATGAAAAACTGTTTTTT. This sequence encodes CASSLRTAATNEKLFF. The full variable domain, with the rest looked up from reference TRBV18 and TRBJ1-4, is NAGVMQNPRHLVRRRGQEARLRCSPMKGHSHVYWYRQLPEEGLKFMVYLQKENIIDESGMPKERFSAEFPKEGPSILRIQQVVRGDSAAYFCASSLRTAATNEKLFFGSGTQLSVL.